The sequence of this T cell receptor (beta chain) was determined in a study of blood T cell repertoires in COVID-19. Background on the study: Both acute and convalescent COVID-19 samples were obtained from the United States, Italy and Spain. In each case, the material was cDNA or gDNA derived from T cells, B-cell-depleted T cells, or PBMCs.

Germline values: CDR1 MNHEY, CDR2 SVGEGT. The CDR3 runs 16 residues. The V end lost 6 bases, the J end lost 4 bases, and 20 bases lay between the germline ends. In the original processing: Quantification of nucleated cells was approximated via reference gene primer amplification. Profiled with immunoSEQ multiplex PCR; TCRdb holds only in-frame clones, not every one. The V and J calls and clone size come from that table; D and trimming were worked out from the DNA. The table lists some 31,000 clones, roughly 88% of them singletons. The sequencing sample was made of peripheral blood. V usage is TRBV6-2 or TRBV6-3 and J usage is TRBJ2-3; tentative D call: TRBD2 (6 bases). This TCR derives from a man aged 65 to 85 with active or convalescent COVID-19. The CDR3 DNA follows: TGTGCCAGCAGCCGACCTGGGACTCCTAGACCAGATACGCAGTATTTT. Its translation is CASSRPGTPRPDTQYF.